The present entry profiles one T cell receptor (beta chain) with its context. The target antigen is unknown. PCR involved 60 Vbeta and 13 Jbeta primers. Profiling relied on immunoSEQ multiplex PCR, and the TCRdb table lists in-frame clones only, not all of them. The data show 240,000 or so clones, about 81% seen once. This entry is derived from a study of cytomegalovirus exposure and HLA in healthy donors. Study background: The 100 million to 120 million unique TCR beta sequences, from around 200 million T cells, were found by an earlier analysis. Whole-study findings and limits: Later analysis placed DRB1 highest and HLA-C lowest in TCR association rates, which differed by HLA locus.

Healthy bone marrow donors made up the donors. This clonotype was obtained from a woman in her 40s in good health and CMV-seropositive. The sequenced material came from PBMCs.

The CDR3 sequence: CASSSQGSSYNEQFF. The CDR3 nucleotides read TGTGCCAGCAGCTCACAGGGTAGCTCCTACAATGAGCAGTTCTTC. V is TRBV7-6 and J is TRBJ2-1; a possible D gene is TRBD1 (6 bases). Germline V CDR1 and CDR2: SGHVS, FNYEAQ. The V end was cut by 4 bases, the J end by 0 bases, with 10 bases between. The CDR3 runs 15 residues.